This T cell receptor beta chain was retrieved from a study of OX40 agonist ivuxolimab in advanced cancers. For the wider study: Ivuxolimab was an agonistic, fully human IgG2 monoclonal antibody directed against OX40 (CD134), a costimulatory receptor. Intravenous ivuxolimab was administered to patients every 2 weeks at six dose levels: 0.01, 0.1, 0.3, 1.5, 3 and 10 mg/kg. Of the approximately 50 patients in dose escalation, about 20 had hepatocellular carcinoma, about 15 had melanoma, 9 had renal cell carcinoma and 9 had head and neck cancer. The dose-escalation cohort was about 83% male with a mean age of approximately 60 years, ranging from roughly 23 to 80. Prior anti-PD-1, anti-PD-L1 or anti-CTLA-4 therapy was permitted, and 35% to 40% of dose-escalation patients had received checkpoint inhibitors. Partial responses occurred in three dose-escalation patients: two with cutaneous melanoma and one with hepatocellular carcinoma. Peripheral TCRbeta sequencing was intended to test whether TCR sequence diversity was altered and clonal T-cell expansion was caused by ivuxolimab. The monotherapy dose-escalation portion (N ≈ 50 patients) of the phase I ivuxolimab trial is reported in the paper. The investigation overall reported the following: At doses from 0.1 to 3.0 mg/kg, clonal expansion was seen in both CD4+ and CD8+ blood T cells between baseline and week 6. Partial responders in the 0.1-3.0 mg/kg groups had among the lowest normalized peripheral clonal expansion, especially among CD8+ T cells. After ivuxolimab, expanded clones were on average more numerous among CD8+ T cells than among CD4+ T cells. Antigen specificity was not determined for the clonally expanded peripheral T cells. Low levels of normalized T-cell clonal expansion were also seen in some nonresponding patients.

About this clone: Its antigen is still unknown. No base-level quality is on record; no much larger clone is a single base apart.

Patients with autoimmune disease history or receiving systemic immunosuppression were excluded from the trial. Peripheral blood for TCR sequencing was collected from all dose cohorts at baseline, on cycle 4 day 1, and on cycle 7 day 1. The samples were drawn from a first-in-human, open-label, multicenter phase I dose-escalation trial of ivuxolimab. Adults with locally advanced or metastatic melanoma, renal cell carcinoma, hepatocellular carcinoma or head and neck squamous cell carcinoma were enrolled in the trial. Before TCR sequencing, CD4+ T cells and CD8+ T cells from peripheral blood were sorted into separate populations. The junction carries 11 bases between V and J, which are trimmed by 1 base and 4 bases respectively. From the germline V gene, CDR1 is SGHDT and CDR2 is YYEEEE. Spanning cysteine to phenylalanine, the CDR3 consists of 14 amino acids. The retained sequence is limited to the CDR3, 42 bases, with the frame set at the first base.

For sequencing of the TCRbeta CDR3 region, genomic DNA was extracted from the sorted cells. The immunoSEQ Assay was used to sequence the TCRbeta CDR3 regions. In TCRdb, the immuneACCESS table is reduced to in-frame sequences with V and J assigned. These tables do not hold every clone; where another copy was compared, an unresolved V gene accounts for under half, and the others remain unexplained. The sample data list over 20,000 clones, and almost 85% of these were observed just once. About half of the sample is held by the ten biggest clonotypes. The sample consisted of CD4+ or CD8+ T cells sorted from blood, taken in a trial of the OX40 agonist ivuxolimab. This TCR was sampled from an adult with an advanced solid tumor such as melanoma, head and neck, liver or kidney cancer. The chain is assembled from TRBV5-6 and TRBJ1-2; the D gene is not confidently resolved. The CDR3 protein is CASSLLGSGYGYTF. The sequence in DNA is TGTGCCAGCAGCTTGCTAGGGAGTGGCTATGGCTACACCTTC.